Listed here is a single T cell receptor (beta chain). Its target is unknown. The record originates from a study of cytomegalovirus exposure and HLA in healthy donors. Study as a whole: Inside one of the first data releases sat 75 million to 100 million unique TCRs taken from HLA-typed donors. General study results and limits: Among immune exposure information, only CMV serostatus was available. The productive fraction for most TCR beta V segments was about 90% or about 30% in an earlier analysis. 150 to 200 TCR beta chains were listed as cytomegalovirus-associated.

CDR3 length: 15 amino acids. After removal of 5 bases from V and 3 bases from J, the junction contained 4 bases not matched to a gene. Germline V gene lookup returns CDR1 SGHTA and CDR2 FQGTGA. PCR amplification relied on 60 Vbeta primers (plus 13 Jbeta primers). Clones were read by immunoSEQ multiplex PCR, and TCRdb kept only the in-frame ones, dropping some. Among some 56,000 clones listed, 75% to 85% were seen once. Sequenced input: PBMCs. V and J are TRBV7-3 and TRBJ2-1, with 10 bases lining up with TRBD2. The TCR sequence derives from a human donor in good health. CDR3 region: CASSERTSGYNEQFF. CDR3 coding DNA: TGTGCCAGCAGCGAACGGACTAGCGGCTACAATGAGCAGTTCTTC.